Listed here is a single T cell receptor beta chain. Its antigen is unknown. This sample is drawn from a study of blood T cells in healthy people across ages. Around 10 milliliters was the volume of peripheral blood drawn from each donor. The use of a sample-barcoded 5' primer and a J-beta primer mix characterized a second PCR of roughly 6 to 11 cycles. TCRdb re-called the 5' RACE reads through MiXCR, storing one row per CDR3 protein. The sample yields approximately 600,000 distinct CDR3 sequences, 58% seen once. General study findings and limits: A roughly linear age-dependent decrease characterized TCR beta diversity per million T cells.

The CDR3 is 18 residues long. V lost 7 bases to trimming and J lost 0 bases, with 21 bases between them. Sequenced material: blood. The chain joins TRBV12-3 or TRBV12-4 to TRBJ1-4; tentative D call: TRBD1 (5 bases). This TCR was recovered from a man aged 60-69 years in good health. CDR3: CASTPDRAGHATNEKLFF. The CDR3 coding sequence is TGTGCCAGCACGCCAGATAGAGCAGGGCATGCAACTAATGAAAAACTGTTTTTT.